Shown below are 26 T cell receptor beta chains from a single sample sequenced in a study of control samples from healthy donors and cancer patients. Measured with immunoSEQ multiplex PCR; TCRdb has only the in-frame clones, and not every one. The table lists about 190,000 clones, roughly nine tenths of them singletons, with roughly 1.9% in the top ten. Input material: blood. All receptors come from a man aged 25-45 years in good health.

J is TRBJ1-4 and V is TRBV4-2, with D unclear. Trimming stripped 0 bases from V and 5 bases from J, with 16 bases between. CDR3 length equals 17 residues. Germline V lookup: CDR1 LGHNA, CDR2 YNFKEQ. CDR3 amino acids: CASSQEGLSKGNEKLFF. The CDR3 bases are TGTGCCAGCAGCCAAGAAGGGCTCTCTAAAGGGAATGAAAAACTGTTTTTT.

V gene TRBV25-1 combines with J gene TRBJ2-6; D possibly corresponds to TRBD2 (5 bases). Trimming removed 3 bases at V and 2 bases at J, with 11 bases between. The CDR3 spans 16 residues. CDR1 is MGHDK and CDR2 is SYGVNS in the germline V gene. CDR3 DNA: TGTGCCAGCAGTGACCCAACCGGGACTGGGGCCAACGTCCTGACTTTC. This encodes CASSDPTGTGANVLTF.

The chain carries TRBV6-2 or TRBV6-3 and TRBJ1-6; unclear D gene. The CDR3 runs 12 residues. The germline V gene has CDR1 MNHEY and CDR2 SVGEGT. The ends were cut back, 5 bases at V and 10 bases at J, with 9 bases in the middle. CDR3 in amino acids: CASSLLQSPLHF. In nucleotides, the CDR3 is TGTGCCAGCAGTCTTTTACAGTCACCCCTCCACTTT.

This clone was recorded only once. The chain joins TRBV6-5 to TRBJ1-4; maybe TRBD1 (5 bases). Germline V lookup: CDR1 MNHEY, CDR2 SVGAGI. The CDR3 loop spans 14 amino acids. Trimming shortened V by 7 bases and J by 0 bases, and 9 bases separated the two germline ends. As DNA, the CDR3 is TGTGCCAGCACCGGGGGGGCAACTAATGAAAAACTGTTTTTT. As protein: CASTGGATNEKLFF.

This clone was seen more than once but under ten times. This sequence joins TRBV5-6 and TRBJ2-2; the match to TRBD1 covers 9 bases. Per germline, CDR1 SGHDT and CDR2 YYEEEE. CDR3 size: 13 residues. Unmatched junction bases numbered 0, after V lost 3 bases and J lost 6 bases. The chain's CDR3 is CASSWTGAGELFF. The CDR3 DNA follows: TGTGCCAGCAGCTGGACAGGGGCCGGGGAGCTGTTTTTT.

Written as DNA, the CDR3 is TGTGCCAGCAGCTTAATCCCTTGGACGAGCCAGAACACTGAAGCTTTCTTT. This codes for CASSLIPWTSQNTEAFF. The rearrangement uses TRBV5-5 and TRBJ1-1; the D is unclear. This CDR3 is 17 amino acids long. V lost 2 bases, J lost 1 base, and 18 bases lay in between. CDR1 is SGHKS and CDR2 is YYEKEE in the germline V gene (reference sequence).

V and J are TRBV5-1 and TRBJ2-7, with a possible D match to TRBD1 (5 bases). The V and J ends lost 4 bases and 2 bases respectively, with 10 bases between them. The CDR3 has 13 residues. The germline V gene has CDR1 SGHRS and CDR2 YFSETQ. DNA for the CDR3: TGCGCCAGCAGCATTGGACAAACCTACGAGCAGTACTTC. Translation: CASSIGQTYEQYF.

The chain recombines TRBV4-1 with TRBJ2-3; D not certain. This CDR3 spans 13 amino acids. Germline V CDR1 and CDR2: MGHRA, YSYEKL. V lost 3 bases to trimming and J lost 3 bases, with 7 bases between them. The CDR3 nucleotides are TGCGCCAGCAGCCATGAAGGGACAGATACGCAGTATTTT. Its translation is CASSHEGTDTQYF.

The chain employs TRBV6-9 and TRBJ2-3; D is unresolved. V was clipped by 1 base and J by 2 bases, with 7 bases between them. This CDR3 region has 14 residues. The V gene's germline CDR1 is MNHGY and CDR2 SVAAGI. The CDR3 DNA is TGTGCCAGCAGTTATTGGTTACTCACAGATACGCAGTATTTT. Translation gives CASSYWLLTDTQYF.

This clone was detected only once. The chain links TRBV5-1 to TRBJ2-7, with D uncertain. With 0 bases removed from V and 9 bases from J, the gap between germline ends came to 10 bases. The germline gives CDR1 SGHRS, CDR2 YFSETQ. This CDR3 is built from 12 residues. The CDR3 loop is CASSLETTRQYF. CDR3 DNA sequence: TGCGCCAGCAGCTTGGAAACTACGAGGCAGTACTTC.

The chain recombines TRBV5-6 with TRBJ1-6; D is perhaps TRBD1 (5 bases). The CDR3 is made up of 16 amino acids. The V and J ends lost 3 bases and 3 bases respectively, with 13 bases between them. Looked up from germline, CDR1 is SGHDT and CDR2 is YYEEEE. CDR3 in amino acids: CASSSEARVYNSPLHF. CDR3 in DNA: TGTGCCAGCAGCTCAGAAGCCAGGGTCTATAATTCACCCCTCCACTTT. The full variable domain, with the rest looked up from reference TRBV5-6 and TRBJ1-6, is DAGVTQSPTHLIKTRGQQVTLRCSPKSGHDTVSWYQQALGQGPQFIFQYYEEEERQRGNFPDRFSGHQFPNYSSELNVNALLLGDSALYLCASSSEARVYNSPLHFGNGTRLTVT.

This chain uses TRBV5-1 with TRBJ1-1; 10 bases map to TRBD1. After removal of 4 bases from V and 3 bases from J, the junction contained 0 bases not matched to a gene. The germline gives CDR1 SGHRS, CDR2 YFSETQ. CDR3 length equals 13 residues. The CDR3 loop reads CASSGTGDTEAFF. The CDR3, as DNA: TGCGCCAGCAGCGGGACAGGGGACACTGAAGCTTTCTTT.

This chain links TRBV7-3 with TRBJ2-1; 9 bases map to TRBD1. Germline CDR1 and CDR2: SGHTA and FQGTGA. This CDR3 comprises 14 residues. The junction had 4 bases not matched to a gene; V was cut back by 5 bases and J by 5 bases. Here the CDR3 DNA reads TGTGCCAGCAGCGTACAGGGGGCCGACAATGAGCAGTTCTTC. It is translated as CASSVQGADNEQFF.

V usage is TRBV24-1 and J usage is TRBJ2-3; 8 bases match TRBD2. This CDR3 comprises 16 residues. The V segment lost 0 bases and the J segment 0 bases; nucleotides outside the gene matches: 1. The germline V gene encodes CDR1 KGHDR and CDR2 SFDVKD. The CDR3 DNA follows: TGTGCCACCAGTGATTTGATAGCGGGGAGCACAGATACGCAGTATTTT. This translates into CATSDLIAGSTDTQYF.

The chain couples TRBV5-1 to TRBJ2-1, with D possibly matching TRBD2 (6 bases). The CDR3 totals 13 residues. V lost 8 bases to trimming and J lost 3 bases, with 12 bases between them. Germline CDR1 reads SGHRS; CDR2 reads YFSETQ. The CDR3 region is CARIRGNYNEQFF. The CDR3 bases are TGCGCCAGGATACGGGGGAACTACAATGAGCAGTTCTTC.

The J gene is TRBJ1-1, the V gene TRBV27; TRBD1 is a possible D gene (5 bases). V shed 2 bases and J shed 5 bases, with 12 bases lying between them. CDR3 length: 14 amino acids. Germline assignment: CDR1 MNHEY and CDR2 SMNVEV (reference sequence). CDR3 amino acids: CASSLGQGWTEAFF. In DNA, the CDR3 is TGTGCCAGCAGTTTAGGGCAGGGTTGGACTGAAGCTTTCTTT.

V is TRBV6-2 or TRBV6-3 and J is TRBJ2-7, with D unclear. CDR3 length: 11 residues. Trimming pared 4 bases from V and 3 bases from J, leaving 4 bases between. Germline CDR1 and CDR2: MNHEY and SVGEGT. Here the CDR3 reads CASSSLYEQYF. The DNA of the CDR3 is TGTGCCAGCAGTTCCCTCTACGAGCAGTACTTC.

The J gene is TRBJ1-5, the V gene TRBV6-5; no clear D. Germline V gene sequence: CDR1 MNHEY, CDR2 SVGAGI. Between the trimmed V and J ends, which lost 5 bases and 3 bases, there was a span of 14 bases. The CDR3 consists of 15 residues. The CDR3 region has the DNA TGTGCCAGCAGTCCACAGCGAATATCCAATCAGCCCCAGCATTTT. Amino acid sequence: CASSPQRISNQPQHF.

The chain recombines TRBV6-6 with TRBJ1-5; no clear D gene. Trimming left V 3 bases short and J 11 bases short, with 17 bases between. The CDR3 runs to 14 residues. Germline V gene lookup returns CDR1 MNHNY and CDR2 SVGAGI (reference sequence). The CDR3, as DNA: TGTGCCAGCAGTTATCGAGACCTCCTTGGGGCCCAGCATTTT. Encoded protein: CASSYRDLLGAQHF.

V is TRBV5-4 and J is TRBJ2-7; TRBD1 is a possible D gene (5 bases). Trimming removed 4 bases from V and 0 bases from J, with 14 bases in between. This CDR3 has 15 amino acids. Germline V gene lookup returns CDR1 SGHNT and CDR2 YYREEE (reference sequence). CDR3 sequence: CASSSGHPSSYEQYF. Written as DNA, the CDR3 is TGTGCCAGCAGCAGTGGACACCCGAGCTCCTACGAGCAGTACTTC.

The rearrangement links TRBV4-1 to TRBJ1-3; D not certain. This CDR3 is 12 amino acids long. Germline V gene data show CDR1 as MGHRA and CDR2 as YSYEKL. V shed 0 bases and J shed 9 bases, with 6 bases lying between them. This CDR3 reads CASSQELGTIYF. The CDR3 nucleotides are TGCGCCAGCAGCCAAGAACTGGGCACCATATATTTT.

This clone appeared once. This chain links TRBV5-5 with TRBJ2-1; 7 nucleotides match TRBD2. The CDR3 sequence is 15 residues long. The ends lost 4 bases at V and 4 bases at J; junction bases unmatched: 8. Germline-derived CDR1 and CDR2 are SGHKS and YYEKEE (reference sequence). The CDR3 loop is CASSLTGGGYNEQFF. The CDR3 bases are TGTGCCAGCAGCCTCACGGGGGGAGGGTACAATGAGCAGTTCTTC.

This clone was found once. The chain uses TRBV2 and TRBJ2-7; TRBD2 is a possible D gene (6 bases). Germline V CDR1 and CDR2: SNHLY, FYNNEI. The CDR3 is 14 amino acids. The V gene lost 8 bases and the J gene lost 2 bases, with 16 bases spanning the gap. CDR3: CASLKGTFTYEQYF. For the CDR3, the DNA is TGTGCCAGCCTAAAAGGGACTTTTACCTACGAGCAGTACTTC.

Only one count was recorded for this clone. The same CDR3 arises from other DNA sequences in this sample as well. The rearrangement uses TRBV7-3 and TRBJ2-2; D remains unclear. V lost 1 base and J 3 bases, leaving 0 bases between the germline ends. Germline V gene lookup returns CDR1 SGHTA and CDR2 FQGTGA. This CDR3 contains 12 residues. In DNA, the CDR3 is TGTGCCAGCAGCTTAAACACCGGGGAGCTGTTTTTT. Its translation is CASSLNTGELFF.

This chain joins TRBV24-1 and TRBJ1-2; 11 nucleotides line up with TRBD1. Germline V gene data show CDR1 as KGHDR and CDR2 as SFDVKD. The CDR3 length is 16 residues. With V trimmed by 4 bases and J by 2 bases, 5 bases remained unmatched. CDR3 amino acids: CATSEAGTGGNYGYTF. The CDR3 region has the DNA TGTGCCACCAGTGAGGCCGGGACAGGGGGAAACTATGGCTACACCTTC.

This sequence joins TRBV6-5 and TRBJ1-1, with D possibly being TRBD1 (5 bases). V was clipped by 7 bases and J by 2 bases, with 17 bases between them. The CDR3 length is 15 residues. In germline, CDR1 is MNHEY, CDR2 SVGAGI. The CDR3: CASIPPGRVNTEAFF. Written as DNA, the CDR3 is TGTGCCAGCATCCCTCCAGGGAGGGTAAACACTGAAGCTTTCTTT.